Ten or more counts support the clone carrying this TCR beta chain. These data are taken from a study of T cell repertoires in cytomegalovirus infection. The length of the CDR3 is 14 residues. CDR1 and CDR2 from the germline V gene are SGHTA and FQGNSA. Trimming left V 4 bases short and J 5 bases short, with 9 bases between. TCRdb reanalysed the reads using MiXCR and keeps one entry per CDR3 protein. The table includes 200,000 to 250,000 distinct CDR3 sequences, 10% to 15% detected once. Sequencing was carried out using PBMCs. This sequence joins TRBV7-2 and TRBJ1-6; no firm D call. The receptor comes from a human donor in good health (CMV status not recorded). Some clones in this sample may be carry-over from other donors' samples. Written as DNA, the CDR3 is TGTGCCAGCAGCTCACGGCTAAATAATTCACCCCTCCACTTT. It codes for CASSSRLNNSPLHF.